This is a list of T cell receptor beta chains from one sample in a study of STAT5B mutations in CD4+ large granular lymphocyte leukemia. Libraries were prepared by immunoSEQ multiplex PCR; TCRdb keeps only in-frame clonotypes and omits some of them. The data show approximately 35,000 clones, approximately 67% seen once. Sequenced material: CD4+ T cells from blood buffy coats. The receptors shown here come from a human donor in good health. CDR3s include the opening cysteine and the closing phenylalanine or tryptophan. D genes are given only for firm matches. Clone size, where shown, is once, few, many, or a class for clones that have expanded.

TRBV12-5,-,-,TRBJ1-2,TGTGCTAGTACCCGGACAGAGAACTATGGCTACACCTTC,CASTRTENYGYTF
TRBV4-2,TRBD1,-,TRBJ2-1,TGTGCCAGCAGCCAAGATGGACAGGGTTTATACAATGAGCAGTTCTTC,CASSQDGQGLYNEQFF
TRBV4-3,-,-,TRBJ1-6,TGCGCCAGCAGCCAAGACGGCATGACAAATTCACCCCTCCACTTT,CASSQDGMTNSPLHF
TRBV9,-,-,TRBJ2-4,TGTGCCAGCAGCGTAGGTCAGGATAACTTTCAGTACTTC,CASSVGQDNFQYF
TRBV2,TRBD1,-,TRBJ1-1,TGTGCCAGCAGTCGGACAGGGAGCACTGAAGCTTTCTTT,CASSRTGSTEAFF
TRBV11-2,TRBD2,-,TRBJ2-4,TGTGCCAGCAGCCCCCGGACTAGTCTTTCGGACATTCAGTACTTC,CASSPRTSLSDIQYF
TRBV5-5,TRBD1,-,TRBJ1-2,TGTGCCAGCACCCCGCAGGGGGACCCCTATGGCTACACCTTC,CASTPQGDPYGYTF
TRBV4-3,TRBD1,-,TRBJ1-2,TGCGCCAGCAGCCAAGCAGGGGGGTTCGGCTACACCTTC,CASSQAGGFGYTF
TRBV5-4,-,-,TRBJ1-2,TGTGCCAGCAGCCCGGACAGCTGGCATAACTATGGCTACACCTTC,CASSPDSWHNYGYTF
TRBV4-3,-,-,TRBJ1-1,TGCGCCAGCAGCCAAGATCTTGTCAGGGCCCTTGAAGCTTTCTTT,CASSQDLVRALEAFF
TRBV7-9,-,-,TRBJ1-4,TGTGCCAGCAGCCTCCGGGCGGGGTATTTTGTCGGTGAAAAACTGTTTTTT,CASSLRAGYFVGEKLFF
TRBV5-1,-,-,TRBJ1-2,TGCGCCAGCAGCCCCGGACAGATCGAACTATATGGCTACACCTTC,CASSPGQIELYGYTF
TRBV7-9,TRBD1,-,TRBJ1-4,TGTGCCAGCAGCTTCAATGGACAGGGGGGTACTAATGAAAAACTGTTTTTT,CASSFNGQGGTNEKLFF
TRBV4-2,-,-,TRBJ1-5,TGTGCCAGCAGCCAAGACCCGGGGGCCATTCAGCCCCAGCATTTT,CASSQDPGAIQPQHF
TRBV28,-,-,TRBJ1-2,TGTGCCAGCAGTTTTAGGACTTATGGCTACACCTTC,CASSFRTYGYTF
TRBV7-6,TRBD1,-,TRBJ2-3,TGTGCCAGCAGCTACCGACAGGGAAATACCAAAACAGATACGCAGTATTTT,CASSYRQGNTKTDTQYF
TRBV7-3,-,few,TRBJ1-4,TGTGCCACCACCCCACCCCGTGACAGCTGCAATAAACTGTTTTTT,CATTPPRDSCNKLFF
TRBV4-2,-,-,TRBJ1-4,TGTGCCAGCAGCCAAGAGATGGGACACCCTAATGAAAAACTGTTTTTT,CASSQEMGHPNEKLFF
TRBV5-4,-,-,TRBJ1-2,TGTGCCAGCAGCTTCTCTGGAGGCTACACCTTC,CASSFSGGYTF
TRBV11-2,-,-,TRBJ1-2,TGTGCCAGCAGCGCGTCGGAGGCCTCTAACTATGGCTACACCTTC,CASSASEASNYGYTF
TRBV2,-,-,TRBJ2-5,TGTGCCAGCAGTGGGGGGGAGACCCAGTACTTC,CASSGGETQYF
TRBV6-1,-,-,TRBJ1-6,TGTGCCAGCAGTGTCCTCGAGGCCCGGGCCGGGAATAATTCACCCCTCCACTTT,CASSVLEARAGNNSPLHF
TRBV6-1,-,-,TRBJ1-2,TGTGCCAGCGGCCAGGGCTATGGCTACACCTTC,CASGQGYGYTF
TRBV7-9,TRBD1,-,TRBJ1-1,TGTGCCAGCAGCTTTATGACAGGGACGAACACTGAAGCTTTCTTT,CASSFMTGTNTEAFF
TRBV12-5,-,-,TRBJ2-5,TGTGCTAGTGGTTTGGACCCGAATGGGGTCCGGTTGACCCAGTACTTC,CASGLDPNGVRLTQYF
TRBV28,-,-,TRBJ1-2,TGTGCCAGCGGGGCCAACTATGGCTACACCTTC,CASGANYGYTF